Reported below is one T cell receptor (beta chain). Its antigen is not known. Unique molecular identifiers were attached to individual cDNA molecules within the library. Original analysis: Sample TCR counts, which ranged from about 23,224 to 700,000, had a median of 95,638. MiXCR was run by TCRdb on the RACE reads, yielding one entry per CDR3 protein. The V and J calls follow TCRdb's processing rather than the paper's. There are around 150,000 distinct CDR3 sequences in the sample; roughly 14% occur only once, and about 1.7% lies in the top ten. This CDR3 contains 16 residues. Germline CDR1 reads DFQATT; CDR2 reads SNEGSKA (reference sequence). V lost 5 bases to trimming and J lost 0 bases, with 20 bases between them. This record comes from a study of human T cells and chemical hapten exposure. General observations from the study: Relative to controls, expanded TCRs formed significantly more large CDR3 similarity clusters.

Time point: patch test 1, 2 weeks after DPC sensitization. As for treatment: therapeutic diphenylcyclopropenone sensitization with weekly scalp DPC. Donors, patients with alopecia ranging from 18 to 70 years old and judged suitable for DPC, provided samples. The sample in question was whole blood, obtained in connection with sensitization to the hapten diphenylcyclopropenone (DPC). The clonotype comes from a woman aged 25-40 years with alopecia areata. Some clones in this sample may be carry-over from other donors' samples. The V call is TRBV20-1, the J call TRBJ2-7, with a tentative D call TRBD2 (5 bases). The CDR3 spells CSAGPSRGESSYEQYF. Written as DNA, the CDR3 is TGCAGTGCTGGCCCTTCCCGGGGTGAAAGCTCCTACGAGCAGTACTTC.